The source of this T cell receptor (beta chain) is a study of cytomegalovirus exposure and HLA in healthy donors. Looked up from germline, CDR1 is LNHDA and CDR2 is SQIVND (reference sequence). The CDR3 sequence is 15 residues long. Trimming pared 7 bases from V and 4 bases from J, leaving 17 bases between. Clones were sequenced by immunoSEQ multiplex PCR, and TCRdb holds only the in-frame ones, with some missing. The repertoire holds about 130,000 clones, with about 90% as singletons. This TCR was recovered from a man aged 25-45 years in good health and CMV-seronegative. This chain connects TRBV19 to TRBJ1-3, with D maybe TRBD1 (5 bases). Sequenced: PBMCs. This CDR3 is CASNMGGAAGNTIYF. The CDR3 DNA reads as TGTGCCAGTAATATGGGGGGAGCGGCCGGAAACACCATATATTTT.